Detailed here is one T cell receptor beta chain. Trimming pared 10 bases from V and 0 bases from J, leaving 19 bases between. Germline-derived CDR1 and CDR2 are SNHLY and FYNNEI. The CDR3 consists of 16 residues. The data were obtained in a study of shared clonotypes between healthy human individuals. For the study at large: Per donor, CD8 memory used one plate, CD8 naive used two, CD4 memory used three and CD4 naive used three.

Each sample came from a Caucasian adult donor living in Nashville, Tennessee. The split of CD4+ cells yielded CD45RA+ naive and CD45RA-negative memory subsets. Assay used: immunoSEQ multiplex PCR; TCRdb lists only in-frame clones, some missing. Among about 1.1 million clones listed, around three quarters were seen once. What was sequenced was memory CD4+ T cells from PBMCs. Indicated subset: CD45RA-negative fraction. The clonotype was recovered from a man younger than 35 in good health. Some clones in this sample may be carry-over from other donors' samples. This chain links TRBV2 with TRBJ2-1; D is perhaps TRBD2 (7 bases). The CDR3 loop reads CAIRGAGESSYNEQFF. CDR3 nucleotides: TGTGCCATCAGGGGCGCGGGGGAGAGCTCCTACAATGAGCAGTTCTTC.